One and the same sample provided the 26 T cell receptor beta chains below, sequenced in a study of Ad26.COV2.S vaccination and SARS-CoV-2 variants. Profiled with immunoSEQ multiplex PCR; TCRdb holds only in-frame clones, not every one. The sample holds some 340,000 clones, around 83% seen once. Noted treatment: roughly 20 received Ad26.COV2.S at low or high dose, single or two shots; a few received placebo; per-sample allocation not given. It was on day 63 after the first vaccine or placebo injection that samples were taken. This material consisted of peripheral blood, taken in a trial of Ad26.COV2.S vaccine versus placebo. These receptors all stem from a person aged 18 to 65 who received the Ad26.COV2.S COVID-19 vaccine or a placebo.

V is TRBV30 and J is TRBJ1-3; perhaps TRBD1 as D (5 bases). V lost 5 bases, J lost 6 bases, and 14 bases lay in between. In germline, CDR1 is GTSNPN, CDR2 SVGIG (reference sequence). The CDR3 contains 13 residues. As DNA, the CDR3 is TGTGCCTGGCCAGACAGTACTTCAAACACCATATATTTT. Protein sequence: CAWPDSTSNTIYF. The full variable domain, rest sourced from reference TRBV30 and TRBJ1-3, is SQTIHQWPATLVQPVGSPLSLECTVEGTSNPNLYWYRQAAGRGLQLLFYSVGIGQISSEVPQNLSASRPQDRQFILSSKKLLLSDSGFYLCAWPDSTSNTIYFGEGSWLTVV.

The chain recombines TRBV4-1 with TRBJ2-1; 7 bases match TRBD1. The V segment lost 0 bases and the J segment 8 bases; nucleotides outside the gene matches: 13. Germline V gene data show CDR1 as MGHRA and CDR2 as YSYEKL. The CDR3 has 17 amino acids. CDR3 nucleotide sequence: TGCGCCAGCAGCCAAGATCTTAGGAGGACAGGAGAATATGAGCAGTTCTTC. Translated: CASSQDLRRTGEYEQFF.

V and J are TRBV10-2 and TRBJ2-2, with D possibly being TRBD1 (6 bases). The CDR3 length is 14 residues. V lost 7 bases and J 7 bases, leaving 16 bases between the germline ends. The germline V gene has CDR1 WSHSY and CDR2 SAAADI. The CDR3 is CASKDTGYNGELFF. The DNA for the CDR3 is TGCGCCAGCAAGGACACAGGGTATAACGGGGAGCTGTTTTTT.

This sequence joins TRBV11-3 and TRBJ2-5; 9 bases fit TRBD2. With V trimmed by 1 base and J by 4 bases, 7 bases remained unmatched. This CDR3 has 16 amino acids. Per germline, CDR1 SGHNT and CDR2 YENEEA. CDR3 in DNA: TGTGCCAGCAGCTTAGGAGGAGGTAGCGGGGGAGAGACCCAGTACTTC. It yields the protein CASSLGGGSGGETQYF. The whole variable domain, remainder taken from reference TRBV11-3 and TRBJ2-5, is EAGVVQSPRYKIIEKKQPVAFWCNPISGHNTLYWYLQNLGQGPELLIRYENEEAVDDSQLPKDRFSAERLKGVDSTLKIQPAELGDSAVYLCASSLGGGSGGETQYFGPGTRLLVL.

This chain uses TRBV29-1 with TRBJ2-3; 14 positions agree with TRBD2. This CDR3 has 15 amino acids. Per the germline V gene, CDR1 is SQVTM and CDR2 is ANQGSEA. V was clipped by 6 bases and J by 2 bases; unmatched bases: 4. DNA of the CDR3: TGCAGCGTCGGGACTAGCGGGGGCAACACAGATACGCAGTATTTT. It codes for CSVGTSGGNTDTQYF.

V usage is TRBV11-2 and J usage is TRBJ1-2; the D gene is possibly TRBD1 (5 bases). Germline V gene sequence: CDR1 SGHAT, CDR2 FQNNGV. The CDR3 spans 14 residues. V was shortened by 3 bases and J by 4 bases, with 12 bases between the two germline ends. CDR3 protein: CASSLGGGPYGYTF. CDR3 DNA: TGTGCCAGCAGCTTGGGGGGGGGACCCTATGGCTACACCTTC.

The chain links TRBV10-3 to TRBJ1-5; the match to TRBD1 covers 9 bases. The CDR3 length is 15 residues. V dropped 2 bases and J dropped 6; count of bases not matched to a gene: 5. The germline V gene has CDR1 ENHRY and CDR2 SYGVKD. The CDR3 region has the DNA TGTGCCATCAGTGAGCCGGGACAGGGAGTTCAGCCCCAGCATTTT. Translating gives CAISEPGQGVQPQHF.

This clone was seen only once. The chain is built from TRBV29-1 and TRBJ2-3; 7 bases match TRBD1. The CDR3 length is 15 residues. Germline V lookup: CDR1 SQVTM, CDR2 ANQGSEA. V trimming: 0 bases; J trimming: 1 base; junction bases outside the gene matches: 4. DNA of the CDR3: TGCAGCGTTGAAGATATAACAGGGGGCACAGATACGCAGTATTTT. This encodes CSVEDITGGTDTQYF.

V gene TRBV9 combines with J gene TRBJ1-4; TRBD1 might be the D (6 bases). V was clipped by 7 bases and J by 1 base, with 17 bases between them. The CDR3 runs to 16 residues. Germline CDR1 and CDR2: SGDLS and YYNGEE. In DNA form, the CDR3 reads TGTGCCAGCGGATCCACCAACAGGGTAACTAATGAAAAACTGTTTTTT. The encoded protein is CASGSTNRVTNEKLFF.

This chain links TRBV29-1 with TRBJ2-3; 14 nucleotides line up with TRBD2. The CDR3 spans 14 residues. J gave up 4 bases and V 6 bases, and 3 bases lay outside the gene matches. Germline CDR1 SQVTM, CDR2 ANQGSEA. The CDR3 reads CSVGTSGGADTQYF. In DNA, the CDR3 is TGCAGCGTCGGGACTAGCGGGGGAGCAGATACGCAGTATTTT.

The J gene is TRBJ1-1, the V gene TRBV14, with D maybe TRBD1 (5 bases). Germline V gene sequence: CDR1 SGHDN, CDR2 FVKESK. Trimming pared 1 base from V and 3 bases from J, leaving 12 bases between. The CDR3 contains 15 residues. In nucleotides, the CDR3 is TGTGCCAGCAGCCAAGTTCGCCGAGGGGACACTGAAGCTTTCTTT. Translation: CASSQVRRGDTEAFF.

V usage is TRBV9 and J usage is TRBJ1-3; 7 bases align to TRBD1. The CDR3 totals 16 residues. Looked up from germline, CDR1 is SGDLS and CDR2 is YYNGEE. The V segment lost 0 bases and the J segment 0 bases; nucleotides outside the gene matches: 3. The CDR3 DNA reads TGTGCCAGCAGCGTAGGACAGGGTATCTCTGGAAACACCATATATTTT. Its translation: CASSVGQGISGNTIYF.

The rearrangement uses TRBV3-1 (or the pseudogene TRBV3-2) and TRBJ1-2, with TRBD1 identical over 7 bases. The CDR3 sequence is 15 residues long. Germline V gives CDR1 LGHDT, CDR2 YNNKEL (reference sequence). The J segment lost 3 bases and the V segment lost 4 bases, leaving 8 bases of the junction unmatched. The CDR3 nucleotides read TGTGCCAGCAGCCGGGATGGACAGGCGTACTATGGCTACACCTTC. Translated: CASSRDGQAYYGYTF.

V gene TRBV19 combines with J gene TRBJ1-1; the D gene is possibly TRBD1 (6 bases). CDR1 and CDR2 from the germline V gene are LNHDA and SQIVND (reference sequence). CDR3 length: 16 amino acids. V lost 2 bases and J 0 bases, leaving 13 bases between the germline ends. Here the CDR3 reads CASSIHREFMNTEAFF. The CDR3 region has the DNA TGTGCCAGTAGTATACACAGGGAGTTCATGAACACTGAAGCTTTCTTT. Full variable domain (remainder filled in from reference TRBV19 and TRBJ1-1): DGGITQSPKYLFRKEGQNVTLSCEQNLNHDAMYWYRQDPGQGLRLIYYSQIVNDFQKGDIAEGYSVSREKKESFPLTVTSAQKNPTAFYLCASSIHREFMNTEAFFGQGTRLTVV.

The rearrangement joins TRBV7-2 to TRBJ1-2, with a possible D match to TRBD1 (5 bases). The CDR3 runs 13 residues. Trimming left V 2 bases short and J 6 bases short, with 10 bases between. The germline V gene has CDR1 SGHTA and CDR2 FQGNSA. This chain's CDR3 is CASSLRRGDGYTF. CDR3 coding DNA: TGTGCCAGCAGCTTAAGGAGGGGTGATGGCTACACCTTC.

The rearrangement uses TRBV19 and TRBJ1-5, with D possibly TRBD1 on 6 matching bases. This CDR3 spans 16 amino acids. V gave up 3 bases and J gave up 2 bases, with 14 bases separating them. Germline CDR1 reads LNHDA; CDR2 reads SQIVND (reference sequence). The CDR3 region has the DNA TGTGCCAGTAGTATTGGGGGCACCCGTGGCAATCAGCCCCAGCATTTT. This translates into CASSIGGTRGNQPQHF.

The chain is built from TRBV24-1 and TRBJ2-1; D remains unclear. Trimming cost V 3 bases and J 15 bases, with 17 bases left between them. Germline CDR1 is KGHDR and CDR2 is SFDVKD. The CDR3 has 13 residues. The CDR3 DNA reads as TGTGCCACCAGTGATAGACCGGGCGGCACGTGGTTCTTC. Residues: CATSDRPGGTWFF.

The rearrangement uses TRBV30 and TRBJ1-2; no clear D gene. V lost 0 bases to trimming and J lost 5 bases, with 7 bases between them. The CDR3 extends over 12 amino acids. Germline-derived CDR1 and CDR2 are GTSNPN and SVGIG (reference sequence). The CDR3 DNA reads TGTGCCTGGAGTGTATCGGGATATGGCTACACCTTC. The encoded protein is CAWSVSGYGYTF.

J is TRBJ2-3 and V is TRBV6-1; TRBD1 or TRBD2 may be the D gene (5 bases each). The CDR3 totals 13 residues. V was pared by 3 bases and J by 5 bases, with 9 bases between. CDR1 and CDR2 (germline): MNHNS, SASEGT. CDR3 protein: CASSDRGRDTQYF. The CDR3 coding sequence is TGTGCCAGCAGTGACCGGGGCCGAGATACGCAGTATTTT.

The chain recombines TRBV27 with TRBJ1-1, with D maybe TRBD1 (6 bases). CDR3 length: 13 residues. CDR1 is MNHEY and CDR2 is SMNVEV in the germline V gene (reference sequence). Deletions cut 7 bases from V and 3 bases from J, with 12 bases between. The CDR3 spells CASIRRGYTEAFF. The DNA of the CDR3 is TGTGCCAGCATCCGCAGGGGTTACACTGAAGCTTTCTTT.

The CDR3 DNA reads TGTGCCAGCAGCCCTAGCTCTGGAAACACCATATATTTT. It codes for CASSPSSGNTIYF. This rearrangement joins TRBV14 to TRBJ1-3, with D hard to call. Germline lookup yields CDR1 SGHDN and CDR2 FVKESK. Trimming pared 4 bases from V and 0 bases from J, leaving 4 bases between. The CDR3 length is 13 residues.

The genes are TRBV3-1 (or the pseudogene TRBV3-2) and TRBJ1-6; TRBD1 matches at 7 bases. In germline, CDR1 is LGHDT, CDR2 YNNKEL (reference sequence). The V gene end was trimmed by 3 bases and the J gene end by 7 bases; junction bases not matched to a gene: 9. The CDR3 is 16 residues long. The CDR3 DNA is TGTGCCAGCAGCCAGGAGCCCAGGGGGGGCAATTCACCCCTCCACTTT. This codes for CASSQEPRGGNSPLHF.

The chain recombines TRBV11-2 with TRBJ1-3, with no clear D. V lost 7 bases and J 7 bases, leaving 20 bases between the germline ends. Germline V lookup: CDR1 SGHAT, CDR2 FQNNGV. There are 15 residues in the CDR3. CDR3 in amino acids: CASTSPQLARNTIYF. The CDR3 DNA follows: TGTGCCAGCACCTCACCCCAGTTGGCCAGGAACACCATATATTTT.

The genes are TRBV14 and TRBJ2-2; D unresolved. Looked up from germline, CDR1 is SGHDN and CDR2 is FVKESK. V was pared by 5 bases and J by 3 bases, with 4 bases between. The CDR3 is made up of 12 amino acids. CDR3 in DNA: TGTGCCAGCAGCACCGACACCGGGGAGCTGTTTTTT. Translated: CASSTDTGELFF.

The chain combines TRBV2 with TRBJ2-3; D ambiguous. Germline CDR1 and CDR2: SNHLY and FYNNEI. Trimming cost V 1 base and J 2 bases, with 7 bases left between them. The CDR3 has 14 amino acids. The CDR3 nucleotides are TGTGCCAGCAGTGAAGAGCAGACCACAGATACGCAGTATTTT. The encoded protein is CASSEEQTTDTQYF. Looking up the rest from reference TRBV2 and TRBJ2-3 gives the full variable domain: EPEVTQTPSHQVTQMGQEVILRCVPISNHLYFYWYRQILGQKVEFLVSFYNNEISEKSEIFDDQFSVERPDGSNFTLKIRSTKLEDSAMYFCASSEEQTTDTQYFGPGTRLTVL.

The V call is TRBV15, the J call TRBJ2-3, with 10 bases fitting TRBD2. The CDR3 runs 16 residues. V shed 0 bases, J shed 2 bases, and the junction held 2 bases outside the gene matches. CDR1 and CDR2 from the germline V gene are LNHNV and YYDKDF (reference sequence). The CDR3 sequence is CATSRELAGPTDTQYF. CDR3 nucleotide sequence: TGTGCCACCAGCAGAGAACTAGCGGGGCCCACAGATACGCAGTATTTT.